One and the same sample provided the 24 T cell receptor beta chains below, sequenced in a study of blood T cell repertoires in COVID-19. Using immunoSEQ multiplex PCR, the repertoire was profiled, and TCRdb retains in-frame clones only, with some absent. The sample contains some 87,000 clones, around 87% of which appear only once. Source material: peripheral blood. The receptors come from a human donor in a cohort sampled during active COVID-19.

The V gene is TRBV7-9, the J gene TRBJ2-7, with 8 bases fitting TRBD1. Germline trimming cut 5 bases from V and 2 bases from J; bases unmatched to any gene: 8. The CDR3 consists of 15 residues. CDR1 and CDR2 from the germline V gene are SEHNR and FQNEAQ (reference sequence). The CDR3: CASSHSDRVPYEQYF. The CDR3 coding sequence is TGTGCCAGCAGCCATTCGGACAGGGTCCCCTACGAGCAGTACTTC.

V usage is TRBV9 and J usage is TRBJ2-5, with D unclear. The germline V and J ends were trimmed by 0 bases and 5 bases, with 11 bases remaining between them. CDR1 is SGDLS and CDR2 is YYNGEE in the germline V gene. The CDR3 is 14 residues long. CDR3 DNA: TGTGCCAGCAGCGTAGGATCTCTGAGGGAGACCCAGTACTTC. This encodes CASSVGSLRETQYF.

The chain employs TRBV5-6 and TRBJ1-2, with unresolved D. Germline CDR1 reads SGHDT; CDR2 reads YYEEEE. Trimming removed 4 bases at V and 4 bases at J, with 17 bases between. The CDR3 is made up of 15 amino acids. CDR3 DNA: TGTGCCAGCAGCCCCCTCAGTACCGCGGGCTATGGCTACACCTTC. Its protein is CASSPLSTAGYGYTF.

This sequence joins TRBV21-1 and TRBJ1-1; the table assigns TRBD1, which was not confirmed against the DNA. TRBV21-1 is a listed pseudogene. The CDR3 sequence is 15 residues long. The CDR3 reads CASTSRRQVNTEAFF. The DNA for the CDR3 is TGTGCCAGCACCTCACGAAGACAGGTGAACACTGAAGCTTTCTTT.

The chain couples TRBV27 to TRBJ2-4; 8 bases are shared with TRBD1. Germline V gives CDR1 MNHEY, CDR2 SMNVEV (reference sequence). CDR3 length equals 16 residues. The trim removed 6 bases at V and 3 bases at J, leaving 10 bases unmatched. The DNA of the CDR3 is TGTGCCAGCAGCCGATCAGGGGGCTGGGGCAAAAACATTCAGTACTTC. The encoded protein is CASSRSGGWGKNIQYF.

The chain is built from TRBV19 and TRBJ2-7; 12 positions match TRBD2. This CDR3 spans 13 amino acids. Germline V gene data show CDR1 as LNHDA and CDR2 as SQIVND (reference sequence). V was clipped by 5 bases and J by 7 bases; unmatched bases: 3. The CDR3 DNA reads as TGTGCCAGTAGTCCGGGACTAGCGGGTGAGCAGTACTTC. This codes for CASSPGLAGEQYF.

The rearrangement joins TRBV7-6 to TRBJ2-3; TRBD1 matches 9 bases. V lost 5 bases and J lost 2; bases outside the gene matches: 8. Germline CDR1 SGHVS, CDR2 FNYEAQ. The CDR3 consists of 16 residues. CDR3 nucleotides: TGTGCCAGCAGCATCACAGGGGGCCTATACACAGATACGCAGTATTTT. Residues: CASSITGGLYTDTQYF.

The chain combines TRBV7-9 with TRBJ2-3; 12 bases align to TRBD2. V shed 3 bases, J shed 3 bases, and the junction held 1 base outside the gene matches. The CDR3 spans 15 residues. Germline V gene lookup returns CDR1 SEHNR and CDR2 FQNEAQ (reference sequence). The CDR3 region is CASSFTSGGTDTQYF. The CDR3 coding sequence is TGTGCCAGCAGCTTTACTAGCGGGGGGACAGATACGCAGTATTTT.

This clone appeared once. The chain uses TRBV18 and TRBJ1-4, with unresolved D. From germline, CDR1 is KGHSH and CDR2 LQKENI. This CDR3 has 14 residues. V lost 6 bases and J lost 4, with 12 bases in between. CDR3 bases: TGTGCCAGCTCGGAGGGCTTGGATAATGAAAAACTGTTTTTT. This sequence encodes CASSEGLDNEKLFF.

This chain joins TRBV27 and TRBJ2-1; TRBD2 aligns across 9 bases. The CDR3 length is 15 residues. J was trimmed by 7 bases and V by 5 bases; bases with no gene match: 9. Germline V gene sequence: CDR1 MNHEY, CDR2 SMNVEV (reference sequence). The CDR3 region is CASSPERGALNEQFF. The CDR3, as DNA: TGTGCCAGCAGTCCGGAGCGGGGGGCTCTGAATGAGCAGTTCTTC.

This chain links TRBV2 with TRBJ2-1; TRBD1 matches 7 bases. V was pared by 6 bases and J by 3 bases, with 5 bases of the junction left unmatched. This CDR3 spans 14 amino acids. Germline V CDR1 and CDR2: SNHLY, FYNNEI. CDR3 bases: TGTGCCAGCAGCTCCCGGACAGGCTACAATGAGCAGTTCTTC. Its protein product is CASSSRTGYNEQFF. Filled out from reference TRBV2 and TRBJ2-1, the complete variable domain reads EPEVTQTPSHQVTQMGQEVILRCVPISNHLYFYWYRQILGQKVEFLVSFYNNEISEKSEIFDDQFSVERPDGSNFTLKIRSTKLEDSAMYFCASSSRTGYNEQFFGPGTRLTVL.

This chain links TRBV6-5 with TRBJ2-7; TRBD2 aligns across 9 bases. Germline loops: CDR1 MNHEY, CDR2 SVGAGI. Trimming took 6 bases from V and 3 from J; bases not matched to a gene: 9. The length of the CDR3 is 15 residues. CDR3 protein: CASRLTRRGGYEQYF. The CDR3 DNA follows: TGTGCCAGCAGACTAACCCGGCGGGGGGGCTACGAGCAGTACTTC.

This chain uses TRBV9 with TRBJ2-3, with 9 bases identical to TRBD2. J gave up 6 bases and V 4 bases, and 15 bases lay outside the gene matches. Germline V lookup: CDR1 SGDLS, CDR2 YYNGEE. The CDR3 length is 17 residues. CDR3: CASSRVTLAGSTDTQYF. The CDR3 DNA sequence: TGTGCCAGCAGCCGAGTTACCCTAGCGGGGAGTACGGATACGCAGTATTTT. The whole variable domain, filled in from reference TRBV9 and TRBJ2-3, reads DSGVTQTPKHLITATGQRVTLRCSPRSGDLSVYWYQQSLDQGLQFLIQYYNGEERAKGNILERFSAQQFPDLHSELNLSSLELGDSALYFCASSRVTLAGSTDTQYFGPGTRLTVL.

The CDR3 protein is CASSHPGGLNEQYF. Written as DNA, the CDR3 is TGTGCCAGCAGTCACCCGGGGGGGCTCAACGAGCAGTACTTC. The chain couples TRBV7-2 to TRBJ2-7; 8 nucleotides align to TRBD2. Germline V gives CDR1 SGHTA, CDR2 FQGNSA. This CDR3 has 14 amino acids. The junction had 9 bases not matched to a gene; V was cut back by 6 bases and J by 5 bases.

The chain recombines TRBV19 with TRBJ1-1, with D tentatively TRBD1 (5 bases). Trimming stripped 3 bases from V and 5 bases from J, with 19 bases between. Germline CDR1 and CDR2: LNHDA and SQIVND (reference sequence). The CDR3 length is 16 residues. The CDR3 nucleotides are TGTGCCAGTAGTATTTACCCGGGACGGGGGAAGACTGAAGCTTTCTTT. Translated: CASSIYPGRGKTEAFF. Filled out from reference TRBV19 and TRBJ1-1, the complete variable domain reads DGGITQSPKYLFRKEGQNVTLSCEQNLNHDAMYWYRQDPGQGLRLIYYSQIVNDFQKGDIAEGYSVSREKKESFPLTVTSAQKNPTAFYLCASSIYPGRGKTEAFFGQGTRLTVV.

V usage is TRBV6-5 and J usage is TRBJ1-1; TRBD1 aligns across 7 bases. The CDR3 has 15 amino acids. Unmatched junction bases numbered 8, after V lost 7 bases and J lost 0 bases. Germline loops: CDR1 MNHEY, CDR2 SVGAGI. The CDR3 loop is CASTPRQGLNTEAFF. Written as DNA, the CDR3 is TGTGCCAGCACCCCTCGACAGGGATTGAACACTGAAGCTTTCTTT.

V gene TRBV4-2 combines with J gene TRBJ2-7; 7 bases align to TRBD1. The CDR3 loop spans 15 amino acids. J gave up 1 base and V 2 bases, and 5 bases lay outside the gene matches. CDR1 is LGHNA, CDR2 YNFKEQ, per germline. DNA for the CDR3: TGTGCCAGCAGCCAACAAGGGGGCAAATCCTACGAGCAGTACTTC. Translating it yields CASSQQGGKSYEQYF.

CDR3 in amino acids: CASSERALLGYEQYF. The DNA for the CDR3 is TGTGCCAGCAGTGAACGAGCCCTACTTGGCTACGAGCAGTACTTC. V gene TRBV6-1 combines with J gene TRBJ2-7, with D unclear. Trimming removed 2 bases at V and 3 bases at J, with 14 bases between. The CDR3 is 15 residues long. Germline V CDR1 and CDR2: MNHNS, SASEGT.

V is TRBV6-6 and J is TRBJ1-1; D is uncertain. Germline CDR1 MNHNY, CDR2 SVGAGI (reference sequence). This CDR3 is built from 12 residues. In DNA form, the CDR3 reads TGTGCAGCTGCACTTACGAACACTGAAGCTTTCTTT. It translates to CAAALTNTEAFF.

The V call is TRBV28, the J call TRBJ2-1; 10 bases line up with TRBD1. Germline CDR1 and CDR2: MDHEN and SYDVKM. The CDR3 is 16 residues long. V lost 1 base and J lost 2; bases outside the gene matches: 2. CDR3 residues: CASSLSGTGAYNEQFF. CDR3 DNA: TGTGCCAGCAGTTTATCTGGGACAGGGGCCTACAATGAGCAGTTCTTC.

The chain carries TRBV2 and TRBJ2-1, with TRBD2 matching 13 bases. CDR1 and CDR2 (germline): SNHLY, FYNNEI. J lost 4 bases, V lost 6 bases, and 9 bases had no gene match. The CDR3 contains 17 residues. The CDR3 region has the DNA TGTGCCAGCAGACGCCGGACTAGCGGGGGCTATTACAATGAGCAGTTCTTC. This sequence encodes CASRRRTSGGYYNEQFF.

The rearrangement uses TRBV18 and TRBJ1-1, with a possible D match to TRBD1 (6 bases). The CDR3 length is 15 residues. The V gene lost 1 base and the J gene lost 0 bases, with 9 bases spanning the gap. Germline loops: CDR1 KGHSH, CDR2 LQKENI. The CDR3 DNA is TGTGCCAGCTCACCACTTCCAGGGGTGAACACTGAAGCTTTCTTT. Translation gives CASSPLPGVNTEAFF.

J is TRBJ1-1 and V is TRBV7-8; D uncertain. The CDR3 extends over 14 amino acids. Germline assignment: CDR1 SGHVS and CDR2 FQNEAQ. Trimming stripped 2 bases from V and 0 bases from J, with 7 bases between. The CDR3 loop is CASSLRTLNTEAFF. As DNA, the CDR3 is TGTGCCAGCAGCTTAAGGACTTTGAACACTGAAGCTTTCTTT.

The chain uses TRBV5-1 and TRBJ1-4; D gene uncertain. Germline V gives CDR1 SGHRS, CDR2 YFSETQ. CDR3 length: 14 residues. V lost 4 bases and J 3 bases, leaving 10 bases between the germline ends. CDR3 bases: TGCGCCAGCAGCACAGTAGGTGCTAATGAAAAACTGTTTTTT. Translation: CASSTVGANEKLFF.